The sequence of this T cell receptor (beta chain) was determined in a study of OX40 agonist ivuxolimab in advanced cancers. This CDR3 comprises 17 residues. CDR1 SGHNT and CDR2 YYREEE come from the germline V gene (reference sequence). V was clipped by 5 bases and J by 4 bases; unmatched bases: 15. Profiled with immunoSEQ multiplex PCR; TCRdb holds only in-frame clones, not every one. Of more than 80,000 clones listed, roughly nine tenths are singletons. This sequence originates from an adult with an advanced solid tumor such as melanoma, head and neck, liver or kidney cancer. Sequences were derived from CD4+ or CD8+ T cells sorted from blood, sampled in a trial of the OX40 agonist ivuxolimab. This rearrangement joins TRBV5-4 to TRBJ2-1; 7 positions agree with TRBD2. CDR3 bases: TGTGCCAGCAGAGGTAGGGGCGGGGGACGTGGGTACAATGAGCAGTTCTTC. It translates to CASRGRGGGRGYNEQFF.